Listed here are 9 T cell receptor beta chains from one sample, sequenced in a study of T-cell reconstitution after alpha-beta-depleted transplantation in children listed by TCRdb under 2016. The library came from PCR. Sequencer: Illumina HiSeq 2500. TCR libraries were prepared with molecular barcoding, using unique molecular identifiers to normalize TCRbeta repertoire quantification. Starting from the raw public reads, TCRdb applied fastp trimming at Q25, assembled clones with MiXCR and retained in-frame beta chains. Rows matching on CDR3 protein sequence are summarized as one entry with the most common DNA and genes. The table for this sample lists roughly 200,000 distinct CDR3 sequences; approximately 7% of them were counted only once. About 5.9% of the sample lies in the top ten. This specimen's treatment or condition label, interpreted: allogeneic hematopoietic cell transplantation with graft depleted of TCRalphabeta T cells and CD19 B cells.

The sample consisted of PBMCs, taken before TCRalphabeta/CD19-depleted stem cell transplant. All receptors come from a boy between 2 and 10 years old with acute lymphoblastic leukemia, due to receive a stem cell transplant.

This clonotype was recorded many times. V and J are TRBV28 and TRBJ1-1; 8 positions agree with TRBD1. CDR1 is MDHEN, CDR2 SYDVKM, per germline. This CDR3 comprises 11 residues. The J segment lost 11 bases and the V segment lost 6 bases, leaving 5 bases of the junction unmatched. Here the CDR3 reads CASRTGEEAFF. CDR3 bases: TGTGCCAGCAGGACAGGGGAAGAGGCTTTCTTT. The full variable domain, with the rest looked up from reference TRBV28 and TRBJ1-1, is DVKVTQSSRYLVKRTGEKVFLECVQDMDHENMFWYRQDPGLGLRLIYFSYDVKMKEKGDIPEGYSVSREKKERFSLILESASTNQTSMYLCASRTGEEAFFGQGTRLTVV.

The chain couples TRBV20-1 to TRBJ2-1, with D unclear. Trimming removed 0 bases from V and 3 bases from J, with 9 bases in between. This CDR3 is built from 14 residues. The germline V gene has CDR1 DFQATT and CDR2 SNEGSKA (reference sequence). The CDR3: CSARDLLIYNEQFF. The DNA for the CDR3 is TGCAGTGCTAGAGATCTTCTAATCTACAATGAGCAGTTCTTC.

This clonotype turned up a few times. J is TRBJ2-7 and V is TRBV30, with TRBD1 matching over 7 bases. After removal of 4 bases from V and 4 bases from J, the junction contained 4 bases not matched to a gene. Looked up from germline, CDR1 is GTSNPN and CDR2 is SVGIG (reference sequence). The length of the CDR3 is 12 residues. The CDR3 region has the DNA TGTGCCTGGACGGGACAGAGTTACGAGCAGTACTTC. Encoded protein: CAWTGQSYEQYF. The entire variable domain, with the rest obtained from reference TRBV30 and TRBJ2-7, is as follows: SQTIHQWPATLVQPVGSPLSLECTVEGTSNPNLYWYRQAAGRGLQLLFYSVGIGQISSEVPQNLSASRPQDRQFILSSKKLLLSDSGFYLCAWTGQSYEQYFGPGTRLTVT.

This clonotype has at least ten counts. This rearrangement joins TRBV20-1 to TRBJ2-1; possibly TRBD2 for D (5 bases). Germline-derived CDR1 and CDR2 are DFQATT and SNEGSKA (reference sequence). The V gene lost 5 bases and the J gene lost 5 bases, with 13 bases spanning the gap. This CDR3 is 13 amino acids long. CDR3 bases: TGCAGTGCTCCGAGGGCCGCGAACAATGAGCAGTTCTTC. Translation gives CSAPRAANNEQFF.

For this clonotype: A read error is possible here, since a much larger clone lies one base away. The V and J genes are TRBV5-5 and TRBJ2-1; perhaps D is TRBD1 or TRBD2 (6 bases each). The CDR3 extends over 15 amino acids. Germline V gene sequence: CDR1 SGHKS, CDR2 YYEKEE (reference sequence). The CDR3 sequence is CACSYGGQQYNEQFF. CDR3 DNA sequence: TGTGCCTGCAGCTACGGGGGACAACAATACAATGAGCAGTTCTTC.

This clonotype was detected ten times or more. This sequence joins TRBV4-3 and TRBJ2-2; D is uncertain. This CDR3 has 16 amino acids. Between the trimmed V and J ends, which lost 0 bases and 1 base, there was a span of 9 bases. Germline V CDR1 and CDR2: LGHNA, YSLEER. This CDR3 reads CASSQEGPGNTGELFF. CDR3 coding DNA: TGCGCCAGCAGCCAAGAAGGTCCAGGGAACACCGGGGAGCTGTTTTTT.

Concerning this clonotype itself: With a much larger clone just one base away, this may be a read error. This chain links TRBV28 with TRBJ2-1, with TRBD1 identical over 11 bases. The CDR3 is 16 residues long. Germline loops: CDR1 MDHEN, CDR2 SYDVKM. For the CDR3, the DNA is TGTGGCAGCAGTTTCCGGGGACAGGGGGGCTACAATGAGCAGTTCTTC. It codes for CGSSFRGQGGYNEQFF.

This clonotype was counted ten times or more. The V and J genes are TRBV20-1 and TRBJ2-1, with 10 bases fitting TRBD1. Trimming at V came to 5 bases and at J to 7 bases, leaving 11 bases not matched to a gene. This CDR3 comprises 15 residues. The V gene's germline CDR1 is DFQATT and CDR2 SNEGSKA (reference sequence). The CDR3, as DNA: TGCAGTGCTCCCCCCACCCGGGACAGGGGAAATGAGCAGTTCTTC. Translation gives CSAPPTRDRGNEQFF.

This clonotype showed up many times. The genes are TRBV27 and TRBJ2-7; 10 bases line up with TRBD1. The CDR3 has 15 amino acids. The ends lost 5 bases at V and 3 bases at J; junction bases unmatched: 7. Germline V lookup: CDR1 MNHEY, CDR2 SMNVEV (reference sequence). The CDR3 sequence: CASSPGQGPNYEQYF. The DNA of the CDR3 is TGTGCCAGCAGTCCGGGACAGGGGCCCAACTACGAGCAGTACTTC.